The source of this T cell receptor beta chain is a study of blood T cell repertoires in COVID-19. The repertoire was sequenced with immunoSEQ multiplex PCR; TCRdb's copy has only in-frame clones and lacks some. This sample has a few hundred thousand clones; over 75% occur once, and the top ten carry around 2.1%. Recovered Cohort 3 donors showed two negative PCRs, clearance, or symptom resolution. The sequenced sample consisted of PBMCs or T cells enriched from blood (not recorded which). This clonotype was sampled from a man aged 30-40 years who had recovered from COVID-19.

CDR3 bases: TGTGCCAGCAGCTCCTGGACTAGCGCCACCGGGGAGCTGTTTTTT. Translation: CASSSWTSATGELFF. The chain carries TRBV11-3 and TRBJ2-2, with 9 nucleotides matching TRBD2. This CDR3 has 15 amino acids. Germline CDR1 SGHNT, CDR2 YENEEA. The V and J ends lost 4 bases and 4 bases, in that order; junction bases with no gene match: 4.